Detailed here is one T cell receptor (beta chain). Its target is not known. The donors (healthy individuals) were bone marrow donors. V shed 9 bases, J shed 4 bases, and the junction held 8 bases outside the gene matches. This CDR3 is 14 amino acids long. Germline lookup yields CDR1 LNHDA and CDR2 SQIVND (reference sequence). This record belongs to a study of cytomegalovirus exposure and HLA in healthy donors. General study results and limits: In vitro experiments confirmed that three CMV-associated chains were specific for CMV antigens.

The PCR was carried out with 60 Vbeta primers and 13 Jbeta primers. Data came from immunoSEQ multiplex PCR; TCRdb stores just in-frame clones and leaves some out. The sample consists of roughly 200,000 clones, over 70% of them appearing once. Sequences were obtained from PBMCs. This rearrangement joins TRBV19 to TRBJ1-5; 8 nucleotides agree with TRBD1. This TCR came from a woman aged 60-75 years in good health and CMV-seropositive. The CDR3 DNA is TGTGCCAGCTGGACAGGGAAGAGGAATCAGCCCCAGCATTTT. The encoded protein is CASWTGKRNQPQHF.